This T cell receptor (beta chain) was captured in a study of blood T cell repertoires in COVID-19. Study as a whole: Acute and convalescent COVID-19 samples came from the United States, Italy and Spain. PBMCs, B-cell-depleted T cells, or T cells were the source of the cDNA or gDNA that made up the material.

In the original analysis: Reference gene primer amplification in the assay estimated nucleated cell counts. The assay was immunoSEQ multiplex PCR, and TCRdb's table has in-frame clones only and misses some. That table furnishes V, J and clone size, whereas the DNA furnished D and trimming. The profile shows about 110,000 clones, 80% to 85% of them singletons. Per the germline V gene, CDR1 is MDHEN and CDR2 is SYDVKM. The CDR3 consists of 14 residues. The junction had 11 bases not matched to a gene; V was cut back by 11 bases and J by 5 bases. The receptor's source is a woman of 80 years or more with acute or convalescent COVID-19. Sequencing was performed on peripheral blood. The chain joins TRBV28 to TRBJ2-2; 7 nucleotides agree with TRBD1. CDR3 sequence: CAGTSGTATGELFF. The CDR3 bases are TGTGCCGGCACCTCCGGGACAGCGACCGGGGAGCTGTTTTTT.